This entry lists 10 T cell receptor beta chains sequenced from one sample in a study of CD8 T cells in Susac syndrome. RNA amounts of roughly 0.45 to 1 ug underwent reverse transcription with random hexamers. Each CDR3 protein gets one entry after TCRdb re-called the immunoSEQ multiplex PCR reads with MiXCR. The table has roughly 110,000 distinct CDR3 sequences, about nine tenths seen once; the top ten hold less than 0.15%. The sample was CD4+ T cells from PBMCs. The receptors stem from a human donor in good health.

This chain connects TRBV5-1 to TRBJ2-3; 10 bases line up with TRBD2. The V gene's germline CDR1 is SGHRS and CDR2 YFSETQ. The length of the CDR3 is 16 residues. Unmatched junction bases numbered 7, after V lost 2 bases and J lost 4 bases. DNA for the CDR3: TGCGCCAGCAGCTTTGGGGCTAGCGGGAGTGCAGATACGCAGTATTTT. Translation: CASSFGASGSADTQYF.

The gene calls are TRBV20-1 and TRBJ2-7, with 10 positions matching TRBD2. The CDR3 length is 14 residues. CDR1 and CDR2 (germline): DFQATT, SNEGSKA (reference sequence). Trimming at V came to 3 bases and at J to 3 bases, leaving 5 bases not matched to a gene. The CDR3 sequence is CSASPSGSVYEQYF. The CDR3 DNA is TGCAGTGCTAGTCCTAGCGGGAGTGTCTACGAGCAGTACTTC.

This chain joins TRBV28 and TRBJ2-7; 10 bases match TRBD1. The CDR3 has 15 residues. CDR1 MDHEN and CDR2 SYDVKM come from the germline V gene. V shed 5 bases and J 2 bases; nucleotides not matched to a gene: 6. This CDR3 reads CASSLSGTGAYEQYF. The CDR3 bases are TGTGCCAGCAGTCTCTCCGGGACAGGGGCCTACGAGCAGTACTTC. Looking up the rest from reference TRBV28 and TRBJ2-7 gives the full variable domain: DVKVTQSSRYLVKRTGEKVFLECVQDMDHENMFWYRQDPGLGLRLIYFSYDVKMKEKGDIPEGYSVSREKKERFSLILESASTNQTSMYLCASSLSGTGAYEQYFGPGTRLTVT.

V gene TRBV25-1 combines with J gene TRBJ1-2; D is perhaps TRBD1 (5 bases). CDR1 is MGHDK and CDR2 is SYGVNS in the germline V gene. The CDR3 is made up of 13 amino acids. V lost 6 bases and J 6 bases, leaving 14 bases between the germline ends. CDR3 amino acids: CASSLGGGDGYTF. CDR3 in DNA: TGTGCCAGCAGCCTCGGGGGGGGTGATGGCTACACCTTC.

V and J are TRBV29-1 and TRBJ1-3, with D tentatively TRBD1 (5 bases). The CDR3 contains 12 residues. V lost 6 bases, J lost 4 bases, and 10 bases lay in between. Germline CDR1 and CDR2: SQVTM and ANQGSEA. CDR3: CSVSNRGNTIYF. The CDR3 region has the DNA TGCAGCGTCTCAAACAGGGGAAACACCATATATTTT.

The CDR3 reads CASSSRTSGRGADTQYF. The DNA for the CDR3 is TGTGCCAGCAGCTCCCGGACTAGCGGGAGGGGAGCAGATACGCAGTATTTT. The chain is built from TRBV11-3 and TRBJ2-3, with 15 bases aligning to TRBD2. This CDR3 is built from 17 residues. Germline values: CDR1 SGHNT, CDR2 YENEEA. Germline trimming cut 4 bases from V and 4 bases from J; bases unmatched to any gene: 6. The full variable domain, its missing parts supplied by reference TRBV11-3 and TRBJ2-3, is EAGVVQSPRYKIIEKKQPVAFWCNPISGHNTLYWYLQNLGQGPELLIRYENEEAVDDSQLPKDRFSAERLKGVDSTLKIQPAELGDSAVYLCASSSRTSGRGADTQYFGPGTRLTVL.

This chain uses TRBV5-4 with TRBJ2-1; no clear D gene. Germline CDR1 reads SGHNT; CDR2 reads YYREEE (reference sequence). CDR3 length: 16 residues. The V and J ends lost 0 bases and 0 bases respectively, with 10 bases between them. The CDR3 DNA reads as TGTGCCAGCAGCTTGGCGTCGGGTAGCTCCTACAATGAGCAGTTCTTC. Its translation: CASSLASGSSYNEQFF.

This clonotype was seen once. This rearrangement joins TRBV7-2 to TRBJ1-1; TRBD1 matches 9 bases. In germline, CDR1 is SGHTA, CDR2 FQGNSA. The CDR3 covers 15 residues. Trimming at V came to 8 bases and at J to 5 bases, leaving 12 bases not matched to a gene. The CDR3 DNA reads TGTGCCAGCCTAACCTCGGGGACAGGGCCAACTGAAGCTTTCTTT. Its translation is CASLTSGTGPTEAFF. The whole variable domain, remainder taken from reference TRBV7-2 and TRBJ1-1, is GAGVSQSPSNKVTEKGKDVELRCDPISGHTALYWYRQSLGQGLEFLIYFQGNSAPDKSGLPSDRFSAERTGGSVSTLTIQRTQQEDSAVYLCASLTSGTGPTEAFFGQGTRLTVV.

The CDR3 spells CASSLRYFQRWETQYF. In DNA, the CDR3 is TGTGCCAGCAGTTTACGATACTTTCAGAGGTGGGAGACCCAGTACTTC. The chain uses TRBV6-5 and TRBJ2-5; no clear D gene. CDR1 MNHEY and CDR2 SVGAGI come from the germline V gene. This CDR3 has 16 residues. V lost 4 bases and J lost 5, with 20 bases in between.

The genes are TRBV7-2 and TRBJ1-2; TRBD1 matches at 9 bases. J lost 2 bases, V lost 4 bases, and 8 bases had no gene match. Looked up from germline, CDR1 is SGHTA and CDR2 is FQGNSA. The CDR3 is 16 amino acids. CDR3 in DNA: TGTGCCAGCAGCTCCGAGGTCGGACAGGGGAACTATGGCTACACCTTC. Residues: CASSSEVGQGNYGYTF.